This T cell receptor (beta chain) was sequenced during a study of cytomegalovirus exposure and HLA in healthy donors. Study context: Earlier, approximately 180 million T cells were analyzed, and more than 100 million unique TCR beta sequences were found among them.

The CDR3 runs 19 residues. As concerns this clone: Its antigen is unidentified.

General observations from the study: Per published accounts, TCR beta sequences correctly predicted the HLA-A and HLA-B alleles of most subjects. For cytomegalovirus status, the classifier reportedly gave diagnoses with high specificity and sensitivity.

Use of 60 Vbeta and 13 Jbeta primers characterized the PCR. Assay used: immunoSEQ multiplex PCR; TCRdb lists only in-frame clones, some missing. The sample holds 90,000 to 120,000 clones, roughly 77% seen once. Sequencing was carried out using PBMCs. The chain combines TRBV21-1 with TRBJ2-5; the table's D gene call, TRBD2, was not cross checked with the DNA. TRBV21-1 is a pseudogene. The receptor was isolated from a woman aged 50 to 60 in good health and CMV-seropositive. The CDR3 loop reads CASSTGTSGALNYVETQYF. The CDR3 nucleotides are TGTGCCAGCAGCACCGGGACTAGCGGAGCCCTCAACTATGTCGAGACCCAGTACTTC.